Listed below are T cell receptor beta chains from one sample, sequenced in a study of blood T cell repertoires in COVID-19. Libraries were prepared by immunoSEQ multiplex PCR; TCRdb keeps only in-frame clonotypes and omits some of them. The sample consists of just over 90,000 clones, around 80% of them appearing once. Sequenced material: peripheral blood. The origin of the receptors is a man in his sixties or seventies with acute or convalescent COVID-19. Both conserved end residues are part of each CDR3.

v_call	j_call	cdr3_aa
TRBV5-6	TRBJ2-1	CASSLLPVLGADYNEQFF
TRBV19	TRBJ2-1	CASSFGRAGHEQFF
TRBV7-8	TRBJ1-1	CASSWQGNTEAFF
TRBV5-1	TRBJ2-2	CASSSWGEQGGELFF
TRBV6-5	TRBJ2-7	CASKSVAGSNEQYF
TRBV5-4	TRBJ1-6	CASSFGQGNSPLHF
TRBV11-3	TRBJ2-1	CASSLTGFSSYNEQFF
TRBV2	TRBJ1-3	CASMQGSGNTIYF
TRBV5-1	TRBJ2-3	CASSGGQGIKDTQYF
TRBV2	TRBJ2-1	CASSAVIAGEQFF
TRBV7-3	TRBJ2-7	CASSLIGGSYDEQYF
TRBV4-1	TRBJ1-1	CASSQAGQMNTEAFF
TRBV2	TRBJ1-6	CASVDGSSYNSPLHF